This note documents a single T cell receptor beta chain sequence. The data were taken from a study of blood T cell repertoires in COVID-19. Looking at the study overall: Italy, Spain and the United States were the sources of the convalescent and acute COVID-19 samples. PBMCs, B-cell-depleted T cells, or T cells were the source of the cDNA or gDNA that made up the material.

With 3 bases clipped from V and 2 bases from J, the junction kept 10 bases outside the gene matches. The CDR3 sequence is 18 residues long. Per the germline V gene, CDR1 is ENHRY and CDR2 is SYGVKD. As originally analysed: Nucleated cell counts were estimated from reference gene primer amplification. Generated by immunoSEQ multiplex PCR, the TCRdb table keeps only in-frame clones and is missing some. From that table come the V and J calls and clone size; the DNA was used to work out D and trimming. This sample has under 110,000 clones; about 90% occur once, and the top ten carry 15% to 20%. This receptor was obtained from a man in his forties or fifties with acute or convalescent COVID-19. The chain employs TRBV10-3 and TRBJ2-1; 10 nucleotides align to TRBD1. Sequenced material: peripheral blood. The CDR3 DNA reads as TGTGCCATCAGTGAAAGGGGGACCGGGACAGGGGCCTACAATGAGCAGTTCTTC. This sequence encodes CAISERGTGTGAYNEQFF.